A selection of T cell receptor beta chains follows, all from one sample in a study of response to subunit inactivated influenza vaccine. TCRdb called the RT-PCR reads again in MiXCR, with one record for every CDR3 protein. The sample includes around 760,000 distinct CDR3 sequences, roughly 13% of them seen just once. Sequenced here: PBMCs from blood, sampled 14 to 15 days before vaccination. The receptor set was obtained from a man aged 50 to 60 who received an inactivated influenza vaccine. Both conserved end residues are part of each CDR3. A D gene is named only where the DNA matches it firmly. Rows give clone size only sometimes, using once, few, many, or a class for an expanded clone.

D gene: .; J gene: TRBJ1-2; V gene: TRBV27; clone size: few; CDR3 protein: CASSLRGVYGYTF; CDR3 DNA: TGTGCCAGCAGTTTACGAGGGGTCTATGGCTACACCTTC
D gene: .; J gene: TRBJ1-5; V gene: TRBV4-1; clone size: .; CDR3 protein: CASSQDFYSVNQPQHF; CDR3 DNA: TGCGCCAGCAGCCAAGATTTTTATTCAGTCAATCAGCCCCAGCATTTT
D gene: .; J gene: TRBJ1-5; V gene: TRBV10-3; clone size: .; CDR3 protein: CAISETTGNQPQHF; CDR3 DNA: TGTGCCATCAGCGAAACAACAGGGAATCAGCCCCAGCATTTT
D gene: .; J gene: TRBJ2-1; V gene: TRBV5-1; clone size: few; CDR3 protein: CASSLVGRVTSNEQFF; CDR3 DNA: TGCGCCAGCAGCTTGGTCGGCAGGGTGACTAGTAATGAGCAGTTCTTC
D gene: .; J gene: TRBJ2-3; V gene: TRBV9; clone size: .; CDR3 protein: CASSREDTQYF; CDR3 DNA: TGTGCCAGCAGCCGTGAGGATACGCAGTATTTT
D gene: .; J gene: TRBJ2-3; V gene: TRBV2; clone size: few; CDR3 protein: CASSVTGTAGVLDTQYF; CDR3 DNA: TGTGCCAGCAGCGTTACCGGGACAGCGGGAGTATTAGATACGCAGTATTTT
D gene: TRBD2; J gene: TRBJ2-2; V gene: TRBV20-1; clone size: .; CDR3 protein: CSARLAGGAGELFF; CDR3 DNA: TGCAGTGCTAGACTAGCGGGAGGGGCCGGGGAGCTGTTTTTT
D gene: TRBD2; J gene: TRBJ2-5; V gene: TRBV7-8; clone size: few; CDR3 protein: CASSLGSSGLQETQYF; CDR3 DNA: TGTGCCAGCAGCTTAGGGTCTAGCGGGTTACAAGAGACCCAGTACTTC
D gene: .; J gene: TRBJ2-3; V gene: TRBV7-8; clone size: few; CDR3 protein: CASSSKRRTLTDTQYF; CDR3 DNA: TGTGCCAGCAGCTCGAAACGGAGGACCCTCACAGATACGCAGTATTTT
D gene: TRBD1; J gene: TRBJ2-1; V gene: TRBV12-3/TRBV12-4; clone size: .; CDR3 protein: CASSARGLAVNNEQFF; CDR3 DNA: TGTGCCAGCAGTGCGAGGGGGCTAGCTGTGAACAATGAGCAGTTCTTC
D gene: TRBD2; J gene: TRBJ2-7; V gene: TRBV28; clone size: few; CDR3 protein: CASSPSGTSGRASHEQYF; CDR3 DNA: TGTGCCAGCAGCCCTTCCGGGACTAGCGGGAGGGCCTCCCACGAGCAGTACTTC
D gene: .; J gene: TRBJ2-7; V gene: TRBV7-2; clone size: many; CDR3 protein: CASSLGGGPYEQYF; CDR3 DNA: TGTGCCAGCAGCTTGGGTGGTGGACCCTACGAGCAGTACTTC
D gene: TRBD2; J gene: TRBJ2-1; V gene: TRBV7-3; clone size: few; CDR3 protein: CASSLYGGRGEQFF; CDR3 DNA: TGTGCCAGCAGCTTGTACGGCGGGAGAGGTGAGCAGTTCTTC
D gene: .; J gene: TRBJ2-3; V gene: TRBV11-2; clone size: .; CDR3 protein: CASSPVSLDTQYF; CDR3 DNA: TGTGCCAGCAGCCCAGTCTCGTTGGATACGCAGTATTTT
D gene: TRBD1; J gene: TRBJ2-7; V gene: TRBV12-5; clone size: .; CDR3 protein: CASAPGTGTYEQYF; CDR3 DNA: TGTGCTAGTGCCCCCGGGACAGGGACCTACGAGCAGTACTTC